This TCR beta chain was retrieved from a study of kidney transplant recipient with SARS-CoV-2 infection. V was shortened by 5 bases and J by 4 bases, with 23 bases between the two germline ends. The CDR3 consists of 17 residues. From germline, CDR1 is KGHSY and CDR2 FQNENV. In its sample, this clonotype was seen many times. TCRdb re-called the reads through MiXCR, storing one row per CDR3 protein. Of approximately 250,000 distinct CDR3 sequences detected, under 35% appear once; the ten largest clones hold less than 8.5%. This material consisted of a blood sample, taken at baseline and on day 111 from a kidney transplant recipient. This sequence originates from a male patient between 25 and 39 years old who had COVID-19 and was a kidney transplant recipient. Some T cells may arise from the graft donor. The genes are TRBV16 and TRBJ1-2; D is uncertain. The CDR3 region has the DNA TGTGCCAGCAGCGTGACCACGGTCGTTAGAAAGACCTATGGCTACACCTTC. Its translation: CASSVTTVVRKTYGYTF.